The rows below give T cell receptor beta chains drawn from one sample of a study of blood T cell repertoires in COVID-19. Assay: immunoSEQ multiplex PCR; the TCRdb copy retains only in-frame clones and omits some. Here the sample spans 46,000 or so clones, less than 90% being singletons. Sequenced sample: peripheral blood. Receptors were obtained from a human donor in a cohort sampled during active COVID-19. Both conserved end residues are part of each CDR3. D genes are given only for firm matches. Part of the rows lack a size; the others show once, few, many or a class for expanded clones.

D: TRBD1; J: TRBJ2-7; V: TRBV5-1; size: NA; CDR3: CASSGRQGAMYEQYF; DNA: TGCGCCAGCAGCGGGCGACAGGGGGCGATGTACGAGCAGTACTTC
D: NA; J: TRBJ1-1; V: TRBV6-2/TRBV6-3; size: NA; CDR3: CASSYSSAVRFRTRETEAFF; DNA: TGTGCCAGCAGTTACTCGTCCGCTGTTCGTTTTCGGACACGCGAGACTGAAGCTTTCTTT
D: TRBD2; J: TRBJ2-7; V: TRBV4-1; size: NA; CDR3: CASSQSSGLAASYEQYF; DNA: TGCGCCAGCAGCCAATCTAGCGGACTAGCGGCCTCCTACGAGCAGTACTTC
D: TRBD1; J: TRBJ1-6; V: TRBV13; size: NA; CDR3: CASSLGRGKSYNSPLHF; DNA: TGTGCCAGCAGCTTAGGCAGGGGGAAATCCTATAATTCACCCCTCCACTTT
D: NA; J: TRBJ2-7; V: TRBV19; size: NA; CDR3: CASSIRISYEQYF; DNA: TGTGCCAGTAGTATCAGGATATCCTACGAGCAGTACTTC
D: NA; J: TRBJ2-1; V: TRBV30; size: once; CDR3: CAWSRLKSGEQFF; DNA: TGTGCCTGGAGTAGGTTGAAAAGCGGCGAGCAGTTCTTC
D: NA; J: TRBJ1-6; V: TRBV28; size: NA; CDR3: CASSLGTGYSPLHF; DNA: TGTGCCAGCAGTTTGGGAACAGGGTACTCACCCCTCCACTTT
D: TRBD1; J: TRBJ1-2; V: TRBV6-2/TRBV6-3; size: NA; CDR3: CASSLLGQGSYGYTF; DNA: TGTGCCAGCAGCCTGTTAGGACAGGGCTCTTATGGCTACACCTTC
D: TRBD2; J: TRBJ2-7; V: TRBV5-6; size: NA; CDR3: CASIQAPGGREQYF; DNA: TGTGCCAGCATACAAGCCCCGGGGGGGCGGGAGCAGTACTTC
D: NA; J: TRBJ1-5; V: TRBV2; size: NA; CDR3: CASSVGEQPQHF; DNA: TGTGCCAGCAGCGTAGGGGAACAGCCCCAGCATTTT
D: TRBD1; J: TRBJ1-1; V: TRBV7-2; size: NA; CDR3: CASSLWTGGAAEAFF; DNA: TGTGCCAGCAGCCTCTGGACAGGGGGGGCCGCTGAAGCTTTCTTT
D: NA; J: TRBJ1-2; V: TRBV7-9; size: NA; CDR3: CASSPGGRDRTYGYTF; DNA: TGTGCCAGCAGCCCGGGGGGCAGGGATCGGACCTATGGCTACACCTTC
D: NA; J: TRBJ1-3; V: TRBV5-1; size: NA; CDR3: CASSLAGYGNTIYF; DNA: TGCGCCAGCAGCCTTGCAGGGTATGGAAACACCATATATTTT
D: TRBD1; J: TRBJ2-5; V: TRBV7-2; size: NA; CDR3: CASSSRDRVNAETQYF; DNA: TGTGCCAGCAGCTCCAGGGACAGGGTAAATGCGGAGACCCAGTACTTC
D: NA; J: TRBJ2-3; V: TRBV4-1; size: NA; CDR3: CASSLVGTSTDTQYF; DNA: TGCGCCAGCAGCCTAGTTGGGACAAGCACAGATACGCAGTATTTT
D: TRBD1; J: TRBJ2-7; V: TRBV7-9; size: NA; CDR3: CASSLARTGGDEQYF; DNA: TGTGCCAGCAGCTTAGCCAGGACAGGGGGCGACGAGCAGTACTTC
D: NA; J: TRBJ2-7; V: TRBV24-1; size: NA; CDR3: CATSDSTGLRSSEQYF; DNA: TGTGCCACCAGTGATTCGACAGGCTTAAGGTCCTCCGAGCAGTACTTC
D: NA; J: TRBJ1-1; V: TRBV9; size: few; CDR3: CASSPDGRGRLAEAFF; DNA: TGTGCCAGCAGCCCCGATGGGAGGGGCCGCCTTGCCGAAGCTTTCTTT
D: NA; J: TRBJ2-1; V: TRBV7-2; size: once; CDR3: CASSLEVQPYNEQFF; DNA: TGTGCCAGCAGCTTAGAAGTACAGCCCTACAATGAGCAGTTCTTC
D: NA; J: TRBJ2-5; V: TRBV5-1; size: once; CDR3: CASSSSGAGALETQYF; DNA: TGCGCCAGCAGTTCCTCCGGGGCGGGGGCATTGGAGACCCAGTACTTC
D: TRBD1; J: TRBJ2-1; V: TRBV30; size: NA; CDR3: CAWTFGTGVGNEQFF; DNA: TGTGCCTGGACCTTTGGGACAGGGGTAGGGAATGAGCAGTTCTTC
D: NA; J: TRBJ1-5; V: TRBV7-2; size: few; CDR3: CASSLVSGTNQPQHF; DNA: TGTGCCAGCAGCTTAGTCTCCGGGACAAACCAGCCCCAGCATTTT
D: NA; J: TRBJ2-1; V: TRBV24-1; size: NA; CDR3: CATSDLGFEQFF; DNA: TGTGCCACCAGTGATCTCGGGTTTGAGCAGTTCTTC
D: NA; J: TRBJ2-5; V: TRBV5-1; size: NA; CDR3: CASSFLEQETQYF; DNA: TGCGCCAGCAGCTTTTTAGAGCAAGAGACCCAGTACTTC
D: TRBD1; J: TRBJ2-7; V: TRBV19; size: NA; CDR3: CASTLGQGYEQYF; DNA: TGTGCCAGTACATTAGGACAGGGCTACGAGCAGTACTTC
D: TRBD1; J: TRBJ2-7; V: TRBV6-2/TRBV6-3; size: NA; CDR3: CASSYSPGQGGYEQYF; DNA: TGTGCCAGCAGTTACTCGCCGGGACAGGGAGGCTACGAGCAGTACTTC
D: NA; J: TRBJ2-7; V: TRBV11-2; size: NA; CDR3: CASSLNVAGPYEQYF; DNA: TGTGCCAGCAGCCTAAATGTCGCAGGCCCCTACGAGCAGTACTTC
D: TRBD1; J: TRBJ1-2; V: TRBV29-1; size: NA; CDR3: CSVGDRGLDGYTF; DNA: TGCAGCGTTGGGGACAGGGGATTGGATGGCTACACCTTC
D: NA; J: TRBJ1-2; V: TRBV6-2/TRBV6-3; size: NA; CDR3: CASSNRANYGYTF; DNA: TGTGCCAGCAGTAACCGAGCTAACTATGGCTACACCTTC
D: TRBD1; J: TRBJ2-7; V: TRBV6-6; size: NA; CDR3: CASRRDSYYEQYF; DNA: TGTGCCAGCAGAAGGGACAGTTATTACGAGCAGTACTTC
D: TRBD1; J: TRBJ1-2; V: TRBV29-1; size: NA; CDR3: CSVELGQGAGYTF; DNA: TGCAGCGTTGAGTTGGGACAGGGGGCTGGCTACACCTTC
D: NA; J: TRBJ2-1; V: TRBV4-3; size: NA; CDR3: CASSQEILNEQFF; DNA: TGCGCCAGCAGCCAAGAAATCCTGAATGAGCAGTTCTTC
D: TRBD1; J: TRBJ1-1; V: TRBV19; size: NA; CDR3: CASRVQGAYTEAFF; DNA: TGTGCCAGTAGAGTACAGGGGGCTTACACTGAAGCTTTCTTT
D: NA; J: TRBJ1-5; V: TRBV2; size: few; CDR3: CASSDRGRGSNQPQHF; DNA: TGTGCCAGCAGTGACCGTGGGCGGGGGAGCAATCAGCCCCAGCATTTT
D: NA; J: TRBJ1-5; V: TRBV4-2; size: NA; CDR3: CASSQDRGVRPQHF; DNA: TGTGCCAGCAGCCAGGACCGCGGGGTCCGGCCCCAGCATTTT
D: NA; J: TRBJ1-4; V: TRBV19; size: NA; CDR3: CASSIEATNEKLFF; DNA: TGTGCCAGTAGTATCGAGGCAACTAATGAAAAACTGTTTTTT
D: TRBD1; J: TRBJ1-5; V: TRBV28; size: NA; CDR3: CTSSLGQGAQPQHF; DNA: TGTACCAGCAGTTTGGGACAGGGCGCTCAGCCCCAGCATTTT
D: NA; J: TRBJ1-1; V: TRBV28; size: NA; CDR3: CASSSAGGRVTEAFF; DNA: TGTGCCAGCAGTTCCGCCGGGGGACGTGTCACTGAAGCTTTCTTT